A single sample gave rise to the 2 T cell receptor beta chains below, sequenced in a study of CD8+CD57+ T cells in acquired aplastic anemia. The patients chosen for sequencing had shown expansion of CD8+CD57+ cells (detected by flow cytometry). CDR3 and TCR beta VDJ profiling relied on a genomic DNA template. One entry per CDR3 protein, called by TCRdb with MiXCR from the reads. The sample shows over 150,000 distinct CDR3 sequences, 70% to 80% of them seen only once. Material: sorted CD4+, CD8+, or CD8+CD57+ T cells (not recorded which) from PBMCs. The receptor set was obtained from a human donor with aplastic anemia.

Notes on this clonotype: Sequence at one end of the junction differs from germline and may be a read error. This chain links TRBV19 with TRBJ2-3, with D possibly matching TRBD2 (5 bases). CDR1 and CDR2 from the germline V gene are LNHDA and SQIVND (reference sequence). The CDR3 extends over 14 amino acids. The CDR3, as DNA: TGTGCCAGCAGCCTTAGAGCTAGCACAGATACGCTGTATTTT. Translation: CASSLRASTDTLYF.

The chain uses TRBV5-1 and TRBJ2-1, with 13 nucleotides matching TRBD2. Germline values: CDR1 SGHRS, CDR2 YFSETQ. This CDR3 is 16 amino acids long. The J segment lost 0 bases and the V segment lost 5 bases, leaving 2 bases of the junction unmatched. The CDR3 loop is CASRRTSGSSYNEQFF. In DNA form, the CDR3 reads TGCGCCAGCAGGCGGACTAGCGGGAGCTCCTACAATGAGCAGTTCTTC.